This is a list of T cell receptor beta chains from one sample in a study of blood T cell repertoires in COVID-19. Profiled with immunoSEQ multiplex PCR; TCRdb holds only in-frame clones, not every one. This sample carries about 120,000 clones, roughly three quarters of them seen once, and the ten largest clones take around 4.1%. The material sequenced was peripheral blood. These receptors were taken from an elderly woman with acute or convalescent COVID-19. CDR3s include the opening cysteine and the closing phenylalanine or tryptophan. D genes are given only for firm matches. Size is omitted from some rows. Given values are once, few, many or a class for expanded clones.

d_gene	abundance	v_gene	j_gene	CDR3aa	CDR3nt
NA	NA	TRBV3-1/TRBV3-2	TRBJ1-2	CASSQAVAANYGYTF	TGTGCCAGCAGCCAGGCGGTTGCCGCTAACTATGGCTACACCTTC
NA	NA	TRBV5-6	TRBJ1-6	CASSLAGGQGFSPLHF	TGTGCCAGCAGCTTGGCGGGCGGGCAGGGGTTTTCACCCCTCCACTTT
NA	few	TRBV4-3	TRBJ1-2	CASSQDPITGSRGYTF	TGCGCCAGCAGCCAAGACCCGATTACAGGGTCTCGCGGCTACACCTTC
TRBD1	NA	TRBV19	TRBJ2-3	CASSIVRGRSTDTQYF	TGTGCCAGTAGTATAGTCAGGGGGCGAAGCACAGATACGCAGTATTTT
NA	NA	TRBV20-1	TRBJ1-3	CSASERISGNTIYF	TGCAGTGCTAGTGAGAGGATCTCTGGAAACACCATATATTTT
TRBD1	once	TRBV7-9	TRBJ1-1	CASSLSAGGPPGGTEAFF	TGTGCCAGCAGCTTGTCAGCAGGGGGCCCACCGGGGGGTACTGAAGCTTTCTTT
NA	NA	TRBV28	TRBJ2-7	CASMGSSYEQYF	TGTGCCAGCATGGGCAGTTCCTACGAGCAGTACTTC
NA	NA	TRBV19	TRBJ1-1	CASSMEHGPTLNPAFF	TGTGCCAGTAGTATGGAGCACGGCCCAACACTAAATCCAGCTTTCTTT
NA	few	TRBV7-9	TRBJ1-5	CASSWSGVNQPQHF	TGTGCCAGCAGCTGGTCGGGAGTTAATCAGCCCCAGCATTTT
NA	NA	TRBV4-3	TRBJ1-4	CASSQTGEENEKLFF	TGCGCCAGCAGCCAAACAGGAGAGGAAAATGAAAAACTGTTTTTT
NA	NA	TRBV4-3	TRBJ1-3	CASSKKPQGPGGNTIYF	TGCGCCAGCAGTAAAAAGCCTCAGGGGCCTGGGGGAAACACCATATATTTT
NA	NA	TRBV7-3	TRBJ1-3	CASSLGSGNTIYF	TGTGCCAGCAGCTTAGGCTCGGGAAACACCATATATTTT
TRBD1	NA	TRBV11-2	TRBJ2-1	CASSPRTGSGNEQFF	TGTGCCAGCAGCCCCAGGACAGGGTCTGGGAATGAGCAGTTCTTC
TRBD1	NA	TRBV15	TRBJ1-6	CATSRDAGGAWSPLHF	TGTGCCACCAGCAGAGATGCAGGGGGCGCTTGGTCACCCCTCCACTTT
TRBD1	NA	TRBV7-2	TRBJ1-1	CASSRGQGANEAFF	TGTGCCAGCAGCCGGGGACAGGGGGCGAATGAAGCTTTCTTT
TRBD1	NA	TRBV10-2	TRBJ1-3	CASSKQGAENTIYF	TGCGCCAGCAGCAAACAGGGGGCGGAGAACACCATATATTTT
NA	NA	TRBV28	TRBJ1-3	CASSPPGVSGNTIYF	TGTGCCAGCAGTCCCCCAGGGGTATCTGGAAACACCATATATTTT
NA	few	TRBV3-1/TRBV3-2	TRBJ1-3	CASSQRGRGSGNTIYF	TGTGCCAGCAGCCAACGGGGGAGGGGCTCTGGAAACACCATATATTTT
TRBD1	NA	TRBV5-1	TRBJ1-6	CASSEPGQNSPLHF	TGCGCCAGCAGCGAACCGGGACAGAATTCACCCCTCCACTTT
NA	NA	TRBV5-5	TRBJ1-2	CASSTRDYGYTF	TGTGCCAGCAGCACCAGGGACTATGGCTACACCTTC
NA	NA	TRBV19	TRBJ1-5	CASTQVYSNQPQHF	TGTGCCAGTACCCAGGTCTATAGCAATCAGCCCCAGCATTTT
NA	NA	TRBV6-5	TRBJ2-7	CASSYSQSSYEQYF	TGTGCCAGCAGTTACTCACAGAGCTCCTACGAGCAGTACTTC
TRBD1	NA	TRBV5-4	TRBJ1-1	CASSKAGTGRTEAFF	TGTGCCAGCAGCAAAGCCGGGACAGGTCGCACTGAAGCTTTCTTT
NA	NA	TRBV27	TRBJ1-2	CASSQRGGYGYTF	TGTGCCAGCAGTCAAAGGGGGGGCTATGGCTACACCTTC
TRBD1	NA	TRBV11-2	TRBJ1-1	CASSLDGGGYTEAFF	TGTGCCAGCAGCTTAGATGGAGGGGGCTATACTGAAGCTTTCTTT
NA	NA	TRBV16	TRBJ2-1	CASSQSTVYKASNEQFF	TGTGCCAGCAGCCAATCCACAGTGTATAAGGCGTCGAATGAGCAGTTCTTC
NA	NA	TRBV5-1	TRBJ2-3	CASSYGGTDTQYF	TGCGCCAGCAGCTACGGGGGCACAGATACGCAGTATTTT
TRBD2	NA	TRBV5-4	TRBJ2-7	CASRAGTSGSYEQYF	TGTGCCAGCAGGGCCGGGACTAGCGGATCCTACGAGCAGTACTTC
TRBD2	NA	TRBV19	TRBJ2-1	CASSIGLAGGNEQFF	TGTGCCAGTAGTATAGGACTAGCGGGTGGCAATGAGCAGTTCTTC
NA	NA	TRBV6-5	TRBJ1-5	CASTYYSYNQPQHF	TGTGCCAGCACTTATTACAGTTACAATCAGCCCCAGCATTTT
NA	NA	TRBV6-5	TRBJ2-5	CASSPGAAGQETQYF	TGTGCCAGCAGTCCTGGGGCCGCGGGGCAAGAGACCCAGTACTTC
TRBD1	NA	TRBV30	TRBJ1-2	CAWSPRGHGYTF	TGTGCCTGGAGTCCCAGGGGGCATGGCTACACCTTC
TRBD1	once	TRBV7-3	TRBJ2-7	CASSSTRDREGEQYF	TGTGCCAGCAGCTCGACCAGGGACAGGGAAGGGGAGCAGTACTTC
NA	few	TRBV11-1	TRBJ2-3	CASSLAGGPTDTQYF	TGTGCCAGCAGCTTAGCGGGGGGGCCCACAGATACGCAGTATTTT
NA	NA	TRBV5-4	TRBJ1-6	CASTLGGERSPLHF	TGTGCCAGCACCTTGGGGGGAGAAAGATCACCCCTCCACTTT
NA	NA	TRBV28	TRBJ1-2	CASSLNYGYTF	TGTGCCAGCAGTCTAAACTATGGCTACACCTTC
NA	NA	TRBV9	TRBJ2-7	CASSVETLYEQYF	TGTGCCAGCAGCGTAGAGACACTGTACGAGCAGTACTTC
TRBD1	few	TRBV6-5	TRBJ1-1	CASRRNRGNTEAFF	TGTGCCAGCAGACGAAACAGGGGTAACACTGAAGCTTTCTTT
NA	many	TRBV2	TRBJ1-5	CASSEREFQPQHF	TGTGCCAGCAGTGAACGGGAGTTTCAGCCCCAGCATTTT
NA	NA	TRBV11-2	TRBJ1-1	CASSLVLQGMAQAFF	TGTGCCAGCAGCTTAGTCTTGCAGGGGATGGCTCAAGCTTTCTTT
NA	few	TRBV30	TRBJ2-5	CAWDGVETQYF	TGTGCCTGGGACGGGGTGGAGACCCAGTACTTC
TRBD2	NA	TRBV7-3	TRBJ2-1	CASSLSGTSYNEQFF	TGTGCCAGCAGTCTTAGCGGGACTTCCTACAATGAGCAGTTCTTC
NA	NA	TRBV30	TRBJ1-2	CAWAGAAPYGYTF	TGTGCCTGGGCCGGTGCAGCGCCCTATGGCTACACCTTC
NA	NA	TRBV7-2	TRBJ1-1	CASSPDPGLNTEAFF	TGTGCCAGCAGCCCTGACCCGGGATTGAACACTGAAGCTTTCTTT
NA	NA	TRBV5-1	TRBJ1-1	CASSLEGQNTEAFF	TGCGCCAGCAGCCTGGAGGGACAGAACACTGAAGCTTTCTTT
TRBD2	NA	TRBV7-2	TRBJ2-1	CASSLVVTSDEQFF	TGTGCCAGCAGCTTAGTTGTGACTAGCGATGAGCAGTTCTTC
NA	NA	TRBV2	TRBJ2-1	CASIPTGDEQFF	TGTGCCAGCATCCCGACGGGGGATGAGCAGTTCTTC
TRBD1	NA	TRBV2	TRBJ1-1	CASTMDRGFVRTEAFF	TGTGCCAGCACCATGGACAGGGGTTTTGTTAGAACTGAAGCTTTCTTT
NA	NA	TRBV7-9	TRBJ1-1	CASSTGTHTEAFF	TGTGCCAGCAGCACCGGGACTCACACTGAAGCTTTCTTT
TRBD1	NA	TRBV29-1	TRBJ2-7	CSVTGTGAYEQYF	TGCAGCGTAACCGGGACAGGAGCCTACGAGCAGTACTTC